These T cell receptor beta chains were read from a single sample in a study of T cell clones after liver transplantation. Libraries were prepared by immunoSEQ multiplex PCR; TCRdb keeps only in-frame clonotypes and omits some of them. The profile shows nearly 45,000 clones, about 82% of them singletons. Sequenced material: CD4+ T cells from blood, taken 24 months after liver transplant. These receptors came from a human patient who received a liver transplant. These T cells may partly come from the graft donor. CDR3s include the opening cysteine and the closing phenylalanine or tryptophan. The order of the fields is J gene, D gene, V gene, clone size, CDR3 DNA, CDR3 protein. D genes are given only for firm matches. A clone size is listed for some rows: how often the clone was seen (once, few, many), or a class if it is expanded.

TRBJ2-7 . TRBV5-1 . TGCGCCAGCAGCTTGGCCTCTTCCTACGAGCAGTACTTC CASSLASSYEQYF
TRBJ1-5 . TRBV19 . TGTGCCAGTAGTATTGGGGTGGCCCAGCCCCAGCATTTT CASSIGVAQPQHF
TRBJ1-1 . TRBV11-2 . TGTGCCAGCAGCGTCCCCGGGACACCTAACACTGAAGCTTTCTTT CASSVPGTPNTEAFF
TRBJ2-5 TRBD1 TRBV2 few TGTGCCAGCAGCGGGGACAGGGGGTTCCAAGAGACCCAGTACTTC CASSGDRGFQETQYF
TRBJ2-1 TRBD2 TRBV12-5 . TGTGCTAGTGGTTTGAACCACCGCGGGGGACTAGCGGGGGGGCCATCCTACAATGAGCAGTTCTTC CASGLNHRGGLAGGPSYNEQFF
TRBJ1-5 . TRBV7-3 . TGTGCCAGCAGCTTCCCAGGGATCAATCAGCCCCAGCATTTT CASSFPGINQPQHF
TRBJ2-7 . TRBV5-1 . TGCGCCAGCAGCTTGGGTGCGGGAAATTCCTACGAGCAGTACTTC CASSLGAGNSYEQYF
TRBJ2-7 TRBD1 TRBV6-1 . TGTGCCAGCAGGTCAGGGGGTTCCCTCCACGAGCAGTACTTC CASRSGGSLHEQYF
TRBJ1-4 . TRBV11-2 . TGTGCCAGCAGCCCCGGGACTTACACAACTAATGAAAAACTGTTTTTT CASSPGTYTTNEKLFF
TRBJ1-5 . TRBV2 . TGTGCCAGCAGTGACCAAGGATTGAGCAATCAGCCCCAGCATTTT CASSDQGLSNQPQHF
TRBJ1-3 . TRBV11-3 . TGTGCCAGCAGCTTAGGGTCGTGGAACTCTGGAAACACCATATATTTT CASSLGSWNSGNTIYF
TRBJ1-1 . TRBV27 . TGTGCCAGCAGTCGGCGGGGGGGGAACACTGAAGCTTTCTTT CASSRRGGNTEAFF